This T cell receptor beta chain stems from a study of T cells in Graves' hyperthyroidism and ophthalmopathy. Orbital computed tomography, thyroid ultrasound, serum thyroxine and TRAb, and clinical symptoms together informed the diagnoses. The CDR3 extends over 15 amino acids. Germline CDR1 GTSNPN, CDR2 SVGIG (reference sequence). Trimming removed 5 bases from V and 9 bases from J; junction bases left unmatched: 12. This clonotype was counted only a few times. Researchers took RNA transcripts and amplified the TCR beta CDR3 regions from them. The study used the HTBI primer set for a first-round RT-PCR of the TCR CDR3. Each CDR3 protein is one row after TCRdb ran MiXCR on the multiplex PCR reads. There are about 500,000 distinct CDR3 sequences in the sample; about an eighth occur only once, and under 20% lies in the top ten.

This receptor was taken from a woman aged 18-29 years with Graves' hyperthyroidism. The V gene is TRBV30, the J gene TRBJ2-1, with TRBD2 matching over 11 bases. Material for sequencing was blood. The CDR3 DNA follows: TGTGCCTGGTTATTTGTAGCGGGAGGGGACAGTGAGCAGTTCTTC. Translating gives CAWLFVAGGDSEQFF.